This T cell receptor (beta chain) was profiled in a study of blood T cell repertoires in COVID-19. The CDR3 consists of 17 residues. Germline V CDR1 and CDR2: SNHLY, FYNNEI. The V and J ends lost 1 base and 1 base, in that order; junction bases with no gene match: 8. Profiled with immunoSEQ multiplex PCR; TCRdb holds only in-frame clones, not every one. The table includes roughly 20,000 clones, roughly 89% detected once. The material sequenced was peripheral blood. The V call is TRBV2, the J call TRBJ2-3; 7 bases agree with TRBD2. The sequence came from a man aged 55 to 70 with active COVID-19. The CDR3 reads CASSEVGLAGGTDTQYF. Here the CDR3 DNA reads TGTGCCAGCAGTGAAGTCGGTCTTGCGGGGGGCACAGATACGCAGTATTTT. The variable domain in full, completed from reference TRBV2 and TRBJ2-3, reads EPEVTQTPSHQVTQMGQEVILRCVPISNHLYFYWYRQILGQKVEFLVSFYNNEISEKSEIFDDQFSVERPDGSNFTLKIRSTKLEDSAMYFCASSEVGLAGGTDTQYFGPGTRLTVL.